The 30 T cell receptor beta chains below all came from one sample that was sequenced in a study of shared clonotypes between healthy human individuals. The assay was immunoSEQ multiplex PCR, and TCRdb's table has in-frame clones only and misses some. This table has roughly 600,000 clones, about 98% appearing once. Naive CD8 cells, CD45RO-negative and positively selected for CCR7, excluded terminally differentiated effector memory CD45RA+ cells. The sequenced sample was naive CD8+ T cells sorted from blood. The source of these receptors is a man aged 30 to 45 in good health.

J is TRBJ2-2 and V is TRBV4-1; 8 positions agree with TRBD2. In germline, CDR1 is MGHRA, CDR2 YSYEKL. After removal of 3 bases from V and 2 bases from J, the junction contained 5 bases not matched to a gene. The CDR3 length is 16 residues. The CDR3 DNA reads TGCGCCAGCAGCCAGGTTGCGGGAGGCAACACCGGGGAGCTGTTTTTT. This gives the protein CASSQVAGGNTGELFF.

V is TRBV6-5 and J is TRBJ1-3, with D tentatively TRBD1 (6 bases). Germline V gene lookup returns CDR1 MNHEY and CDR2 SVGAGI. The germline V and J ends were trimmed by 6 bases and 2 bases, with 11 bases remaining between them. CDR3 length equals 14 residues. Written as DNA, the CDR3 is TGTGCCAGCAGGATACAGGGCCCTGGAAACACCATATATTTT. This translates into CASRIQGPGNTIYF.

This clone appeared once. The chain's CDR3 is CASSQGPVPSSYNEQFF. The CDR3 DNA reads as TGCGCCAGCAGCCAAGGACCAGTCCCTAGCTCCTACAATGAGCAGTTCTTC. The chain employs TRBV4-1 and TRBJ2-1; D is unresolved. The CDR3 has 17 residues. In germline, CDR1 is MGHRA, CDR2 YSYEKL. Between the trimmed V and J ends, which lost 1 base and 0 bases, there was a span of 13 bases.

This clone was counted a single time. The chain links TRBV28 to TRBJ2-7; D not resolved. V was cut by 4 bases and J by 0 bases, with 13 bases left in between. CDR3 length: 15 amino acids. The germline V gene encodes CDR1 MDHEN and CDR2 SYDVKM. In nucleotides, the CDR3 is TGTGCCAGCAGTTCCGAAACGAGGAGCTCCTACGAGCAGTACTTC. Translation: CASSSETRSSYEQYF.

The chain recombines TRBV4-1 with TRBJ2-2, with D tentatively TRBD2 (5 bases). Germline CDR1 and CDR2: MGHRA and YSYEKL. The CDR3 loop spans 14 amino acids. V was pared by 5 bases and J by 2 bases, with 9 bases between. In DNA, the CDR3 is TGCGCCAGCAGCTTCGGACTTAACACCGGGGAGCTGTTTTTT. Protein: CASSFGLNTGELFF.

V and J are TRBV7-2 and TRBJ2-5, with D unresolved. V was shortened by 1 base and J by 5 bases, with 8 bases between the two germline ends. The germline V gene has CDR1 SGHTA and CDR2 FQGNSA. The CDR3 is 13 amino acids. CDR3 protein: CASSLESMETQYF. The CDR3 DNA is TGTGCCAGCAGCTTAGAGTCCATGGAGACCCAGTACTTC.

The chain joins TRBV27 to TRBJ2-2; 13 bases line up with TRBD2. The germline V gene has CDR1 MNHEY and CDR2 SMNVEV (reference sequence). J gave up 1 base and V 6 bases, and 17 bases lay outside the gene matches. The CDR3 is 21 amino acids. The CDR3, as DNA: TGTGCCAGCAGCGCTCCGGCTCAGGGACTAGCGGGACGTCGGAACACCGGGGAGCTGTTTTTT. Protein sequence: CASSAPAQGLAGRRNTGELFF.

V is TRBV14 and J is TRBJ1-4, with D uncertain. Germline V gene lookup returns CDR1 SGHDN and CDR2 FVKESK. This CDR3 contains 15 residues. V lost 1 base and J 3 bases, leaving 9 bases between the germline ends. CDR3 DNA: TGTGCCAGCAGCCAAGTTAGTTTGGCTAATGAAAAACTGTTTTTT. As protein: CASSQVSLANEKLFF.

The chain employs TRBV14 and TRBJ1-2; 9 bases line up with TRBD1. From germline, CDR1 is SGHDN and CDR2 FVKESK. This CDR3 region has 13 residues. V trimming: 4 bases; J trimming: 6 bases; junction bases outside the gene matches: 3. The DNA for the CDR3 is TGTGCCAGCAGCCGGACAGGGGTTGATGGCTACACCTTC. Translating gives CASSRTGVDGYTF.

V and J are TRBV6-1 and TRBJ2-7, with D perhaps TRBD1 (6 bases). Looked up from germline, CDR1 is MNHNS and CDR2 is SASEGT. The CDR3 contains 17 residues. V was trimmed by 6 bases and J by 1 base, leaving 22 bases between them. In nucleotides, the CDR3 is TGTGCCAGCAGGGAAAGTTCCTGGACAGAAGCGTCCTACGAGCAGTACTTC. This sequence encodes CASRESSWTEASYEQYF.

This chain joins TRBV11-2 and TRBJ1-2; D perhaps matches TRBD1 (5 bases). V lost 5 bases, J lost 2 bases, and 18 bases lay in between. Germline assignment: CDR1 SGHAT and CDR2 FQNNGV. The length of the CDR3 is 16 residues. Here the CDR3 reads CASSQGRRGFNYGYTF. The CDR3 nucleotides read TGTGCCAGCAGCCAAGGACGTAGGGGATTCAACTATGGCTACACCTTC. Based on the CDR3 plus reference TRBV11-2 and TRBJ1-2, the full variable domain is EAGVAQSPRYKIIEKRQSVAFWCNPISGHATLYWYQQILGQGPKLLIQFQNNGVVDDSQLPKDRFSAERLKGVDSTLKIQPAKLEDSAVYLCASSQGRRGFNYGYTFGSGTRLTVV.

The J gene is TRBJ2-3, the V gene TRBV2; D is undetermined. The V gene lost 1 base and the J gene lost 0 bases, with 5 bases spanning the gap. The CDR3 covers 14 residues. Germline V gene data show CDR1 as SNHLY and CDR2 as FYNNEI. CDR3 amino acids: CASSEGFSTDTQYF. The CDR3, as DNA: TGTGCCAGCAGTGAAGGTTTCAGCACAGATACGCAGTATTTT.

The chain employs TRBV19 and TRBJ1-3; D is unclear. Germline CDR1 reads LNHDA; CDR2 reads SQIVND (reference sequence). CDR3 size: 13 residues. Trimming shortened V by 4 bases and J by 1 base, and 5 bases separated the two germline ends. CDR3 sequence reads: CASSTTSGNTIYF. The CDR3 DNA reads TGTGCCAGTAGTACAACTTCTGGAAACACCATATATTTT. Supplemented by reference TRBV19 and TRBJ1-3, the full variable domain reads DGGITQSPKYLFRKEGQNVTLSCEQNLNHDAMYWYRQDPGQGLRLIYYSQIVNDFQKGDIAEGYSVSREKKESFPLTVTSAQKNPTAFYLCASSTTSGNTIYFGEGSWLTVV.

The J gene is TRBJ2-3, the V gene TRBV7-8; D not resolved. Deletions cut 1 base from V and 1 base from J, with 9 bases between. The germline V gene has CDR1 SGHVS and CDR2 FQNEAQ. The CDR3 is 15 amino acids. CDR3 sequence: CASSLGGYGTDTQYF. The DNA of the CDR3 is TGTGCCAGCAGCTTAGGGGGTTATGGCACAGATACGCAGTATTTT.

The chain is built from TRBV9 and TRBJ2-3; D unresolved. Germline V gene lookup returns CDR1 SGDLS and CDR2 YYNGEE. This CDR3 region has 19 residues. Trimming pared 1 base from V and 0 bases from J, leaving 21 bases between. Here the CDR3 reads CASSVNPELGRTSTDTQYF. The CDR3 nucleotides are TGTGCCAGCAGCGTAAATCCGGAACTCGGTCGAACTAGCACAGATACGCAGTATTTT. Combining the CDR3 with reference TRBV9 and TRBJ2-3 gives the whole variable domain DSGVTQTPKHLITATGQRVTLRCSPRSGDLSVYWYQQSLDQGLQFLIQYYNGEERAKGNILERFSAQQFPDLHSELNLSSLELGDSALYFCASSVNPELGRTSTDTQYFGPGTRLTVL.

The chain links TRBV7-9 to TRBJ1-1; perhaps TRBD1 as D (6 bases). V lost 0 bases and J 8 bases, leaving 10 bases between the germline ends. The CDR3 runs to 13 residues. Per the germline V gene, CDR1 is SEHNR and CDR2 is FQNEAQ (reference sequence). CDR3 bases: TGTGCCAGCAGCTTAGCACTACAGGGAGAAGCTTTCTTT. It is translated as CASSLALQGEAFF.

This chain connects TRBV14 to TRBJ2-7; 14 nucleotides match TRBD2. Per germline, CDR1 SGHDN and CDR2 FVKESK. This CDR3 region has 15 residues. V lost 4 bases, J lost 7 bases, and 6 bases stayed unmatched. The CDR3: CASSPEGLAGVEQYF. In DNA form, the CDR3 reads TGTGCCAGCAGCCCGGAGGGACTAGCGGGAGTTGAGCAGTACTTC.

The rearrangement uses TRBV30 and TRBJ2-7, with 7 bases that match TRBD1. CDR1 is GTSNPN and CDR2 is SVGIG in the germline V gene (reference sequence). The CDR3 consists of 11 residues. V trimming: 4 bases; J trimming: 7 bases; junction bases outside the gene matches: 4. The CDR3 DNA follows: TGTGCCTGGACAGGGGGAAGGGAGCAGTACTTC. It encodes CAWTGGREQYF.

This sequence joins TRBV11-3 and TRBJ2-1, with 8 bases identical to TRBD2. The ends lost 5 bases at V and 6 bases at J; junction bases unmatched: 9. The CDR3 is 15 amino acids. Germline V lookup: CDR1 SGHNT, CDR2 YENEEA. The CDR3 protein is CASSPGGTNLNEQFF. The CDR3 nucleotides are TGTGCCAGCAGCCCGGGGGGGACAAATCTCAATGAGCAGTTCTTC. The variable domain in full, completed from reference TRBV11-3 and TRBJ2-1, reads EAGVVQSPRYKIIEKKQPVAFWCNPISGHNTLYWYLQNLGQGPELLIRYENEEAVDDSQLPKDRFSAERLKGVDSTLKIQPAELGDSAVYLCASSPGGTNLNEQFFGPGTRLTVL.

J is TRBJ2-7 and V is TRBV5-4, with TRBD2 as a possible D gene (6 bases). The CDR3 runs to 15 residues. V was trimmed by 4 bases and J by 2 bases, leaving 16 bases between them. Germline CDR1 and CDR2: SGHNT and YYREEE (reference sequence). The CDR3 DNA sequence: TGTGCCAGCAGCACGAAGGGTGCGGGGCCCTACGAGCAGTACTTC. As protein: CASSTKGAGPYEQYF.

The V call is TRBV19, the J call TRBJ1-4; possible D gene TRBD1, 6 bases. With 5 bases removed from V and 4 bases from J, the gap between germline ends came to 11 bases. The CDR3 loop spans 14 amino acids. From germline, CDR1 is LNHDA and CDR2 SQIVND (reference sequence). The CDR3 nucleotides are TGTGCCAGTAGTTGGACAGTCAATAATGAAAAACTGTTTTTT. This translates into CASSWTVNNEKLFF.

The rearrangement links TRBV6-6 to TRBJ2-7, with TRBD1 matching 9 bases. Trimming took 2 bases from V and 5 from J; bases not matched to a gene: 4. The CDR3 sequence is 14 residues long. Germline values: CDR1 MNHNY, CDR2 SVGAGI (reference sequence). Here the CDR3 DNA reads TGTGCCAGCAGTTACCCGGGACAGGGCGACGAGCAGTACTTC. Protein sequence: CASSYPGQGDEQYF.

The chain uses TRBV7-6 and TRBJ2-7, with 8 positions matching TRBD1. Losses at the gene ends were 3 bases for V and 3 bases for J; bases not matched to a gene: 7. The CDR3 consists of 15 residues. Germline-derived CDR1 and CDR2 are SGHVS and FNYEAQ. This chain's CDR3 is CASSFGTGVIYEQYF. CDR3 DNA: TGTGCCAGCAGCTTTGGGACAGGCGTGATCTACGAGCAGTACTTC. Together with reference TRBV7-6 and TRBJ2-7, the CDR3 gives the full variable domain: GAGVSQSPRYKVTKRGQDVALRCDPISGHVSLYWYRQALGQGPEFLTYFNYEAQQDKSGLPNDRFSAERPEGSISTLTIQRTEQRDSAMYRCASSFGTGVIYEQYFGPGTRLTVT.

Here the CDR3 DNA reads TGCAGCGCTATGTTGAACACTGAAGCTTTCTTT. Its translation: CSAMLNTEAFF. J is TRBJ1-1 and V is TRBV29-1, with D uncertain. Germline values: CDR1 SQVTM, CDR2 ANQGSEA. V dropped 7 bases and J dropped 0 bases, with 6 bases sitting between them. The CDR3 is made up of 11 amino acids.

The chain uses TRBV7-8 and TRBJ2-7; D gene unclear. CDR1 is SGHVS, CDR2 FQNEAQ, per germline. Trimming shortened V by 7 bases and J by 3 bases, and 13 bases separated the two germline ends. This CDR3 comprises 13 residues. CDR3 amino acids: CASTRREIYEQYF. The CDR3 nucleotides are TGTGCCAGCACCCGCCGTGAAATCTACGAGCAGTACTTC.

The chain employs TRBV28 and TRBJ2-7; TRBD1 matches 11 bases. This CDR3 comprises 15 residues. After removal of 1 base from V and 4 bases from J, the junction contained 3 bases not matched to a gene. Per the germline V gene, CDR1 is MDHEN and CDR2 is SYDVKM. The CDR3 DNA sequence: TGTGCCAGCAGTTTATTGGGGACAGGGGGGTACGAGCAGTACTTC. Protein sequence: CASSLLGTGGYEQYF.

The chain combines TRBV6-5 with TRBJ1-5; 10 bases map to TRBD1. Germline CDR1 MNHEY, CDR2 SVGAGI. V lost 4 bases to trimming and J lost 6 bases; unmatched junction nucleotides: 3. CDR3 length: 14 amino acids. The CDR3 DNA reads TGTGCCAGCAGTTTCCGGGACAGGGGTCAGCCCCAGCATTTT. Protein sequence: CASSFRDRGQPQHF.

In DNA form, the CDR3 reads TGCAGCGTTGAAGATCGACAGGGCCAAGCCTACGAGCAGTACTTC. Amino acid sequence: CSVEDRQGQAYEQYF. The chain recombines TRBV29-1 with TRBJ2-7; the match to TRBD1 covers 7 bases. CDR1 and CDR2 from the germline V gene are SQVTM and ANQGSEA. J lost 2 bases, V lost 0 bases, and 7 bases had no gene match. This CDR3 is 15 amino acids long.

The chain is built from TRBV7-9 and TRBJ2-7; TRBD2 matches 7 bases. The CDR3 is made up of 14 amino acids. Germline V CDR1 and CDR2: SEHNR, FQNEAQ (reference sequence). The V and J ends lost 4 bases and 2 bases, in that order; junction bases with no gene match: 5. The CDR3 DNA follows: TGTGCCAGCAGCTGGAGCGGGACCGCCTACGAGCAGTACTTC. Translated: CASSWSGTAYEQYF.

The V gene is TRBV15, the J gene TRBJ2-7, with a possible D match to TRBD2 (5 bases). CDR1 is LNHNV, CDR2 YYDKDF, per germline (reference sequence). The germline V and J ends were trimmed by 4 bases and 11 bases, with 21 bases remaining between them. The CDR3 is 14 amino acids. The CDR3, as DNA: TGTGCCACCAGCACCGAAGGAGGCCGAAGTGGGGAGTACTTC. This gives the protein CATSTEGGRSGEYF.